What follows describes a single TCR beta chain. What it binds is unknown. Time point reported: week 11, during vaccination. In the vaccine, a single dose held 300 ug of the mutant IDH1 20-mer peptide, along with topical imiquimod. The sample belongs to a study of a mutant IDH1 vaccine in newly diagnosed glioma. Study summary: The patients received vaccinations eight times, in weeks 1, 3, 5, 7, 11, 15, 19 and 23. Following radiotherapy alone, or alongside temozolomide cycles, vaccination was started after an interval of 4-6 weeks.

Sequencing was performed with immunoSEQ multiplex PCR; in TCRdb, only in-frame clones are kept and a portion is missing. The profile shows under 150,000 clones, approximately 87% of them singletons. The V gene's germline CDR1 is SGHRS and CDR2 YFSETQ. CDR3 length equals 15 residues. Deletions cut 4 bases from V and 4 bases from J, with 15 bases between. The specimen comprised PBMCs, sampled from a glioma patient whose treatment included an IDH1 peptide vaccine. This TCR was sampled from a woman aged 45-65 years with glioma. The rearrangement joins TRBV5-1 to TRBJ1-3; D unclear. The CDR3 DNA follows: TGCGCCAGCAGCCTGGACGGACTCTGGGGAAACACCATATATTTT. Its translation: CASSLDGLWGNTIYF.